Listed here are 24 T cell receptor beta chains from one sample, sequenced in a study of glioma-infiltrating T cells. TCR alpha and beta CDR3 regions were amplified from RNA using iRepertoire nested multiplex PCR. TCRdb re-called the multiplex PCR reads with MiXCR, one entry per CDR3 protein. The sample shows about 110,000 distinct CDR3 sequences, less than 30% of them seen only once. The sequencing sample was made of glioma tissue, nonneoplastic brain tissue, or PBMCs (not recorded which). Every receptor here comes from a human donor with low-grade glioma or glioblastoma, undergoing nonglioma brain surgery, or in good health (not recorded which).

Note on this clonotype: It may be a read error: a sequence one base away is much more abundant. CDR3 sequence (DNA): TGTGCCAGCAGCCAAGAGTCGTGGGGTACTGAAGCTTTCTTT. Its translation is CASSQESWGTEAFF. The gene calls are TRBV3-1 and TRBJ1-1; D not certain. Trimming cost V 0 bases and J 5 bases, with 10 bases left between them. CDR3 size: 14 residues. CDR1 and CDR2 from the germline V gene are LGHDT and YNNKEL (reference sequence).

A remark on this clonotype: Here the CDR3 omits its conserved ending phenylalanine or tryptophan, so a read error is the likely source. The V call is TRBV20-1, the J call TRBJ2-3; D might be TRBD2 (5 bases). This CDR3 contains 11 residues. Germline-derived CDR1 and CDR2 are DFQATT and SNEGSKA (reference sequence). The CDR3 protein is CSTRVAGSQYY. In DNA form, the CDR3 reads TGCAGTACTAGAGTCGCGGGTTCGCAGTATTAT.

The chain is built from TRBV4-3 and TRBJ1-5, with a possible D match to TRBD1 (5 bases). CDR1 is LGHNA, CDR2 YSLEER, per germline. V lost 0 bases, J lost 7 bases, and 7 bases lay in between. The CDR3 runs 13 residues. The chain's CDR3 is CASSQERGQPQHF. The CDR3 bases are TGCGCCAGCAGCCAAGAGCGGGGGCAGCCCCAGCATTTT.

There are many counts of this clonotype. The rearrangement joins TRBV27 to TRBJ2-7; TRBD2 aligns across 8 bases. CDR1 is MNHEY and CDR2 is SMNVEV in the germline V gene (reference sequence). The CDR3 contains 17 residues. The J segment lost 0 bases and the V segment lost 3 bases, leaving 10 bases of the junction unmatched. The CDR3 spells CASSFLVSSGSSYEQYF. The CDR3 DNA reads TGTGCCAGCAGTTTTTTAGTCTCCAGCGGGAGCTCCTACGAGCAGTACTTC.

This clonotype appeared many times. The chain's CDR3 is CASTPDRRAFF. CDR3 nucleotides: TGTGCCAGCACTCCGGACAGGAGGGCTTTCTTT. This rearrangement joins TRBV2 to TRBJ1-1; 7 bases agree with TRBD1. The germline CDR1 and CDR2 sequences are SNHLY and FYNNEI. After removal of 7 bases from V and 11 bases from J, the junction contained 7 bases not matched to a gene. The length of the CDR3 is 11 residues.

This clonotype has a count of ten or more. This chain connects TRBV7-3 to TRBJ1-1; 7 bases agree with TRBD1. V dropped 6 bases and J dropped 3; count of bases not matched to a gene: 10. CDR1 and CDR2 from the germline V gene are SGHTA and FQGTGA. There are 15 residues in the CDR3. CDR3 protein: CASRLGQQGDTEAFF. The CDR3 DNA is TGTGCCAGCAGGCTGGGACAGCAGGGGGACACTGAAGCTTTCTTT.

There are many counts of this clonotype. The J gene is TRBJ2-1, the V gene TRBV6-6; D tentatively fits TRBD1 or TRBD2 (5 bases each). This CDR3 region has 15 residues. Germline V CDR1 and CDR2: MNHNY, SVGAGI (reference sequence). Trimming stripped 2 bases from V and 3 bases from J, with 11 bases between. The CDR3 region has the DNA TGTGCCAGCAGTTACCGGGACGGAAGCTACAATGAGCAGTTCTTC. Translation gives CASSYRDGSYNEQFF.

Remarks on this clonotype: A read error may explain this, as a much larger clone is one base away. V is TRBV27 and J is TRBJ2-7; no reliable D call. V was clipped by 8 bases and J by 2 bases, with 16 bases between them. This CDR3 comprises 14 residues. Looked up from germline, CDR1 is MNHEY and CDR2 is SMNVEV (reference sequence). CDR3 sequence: CASSPESPTYEQYF. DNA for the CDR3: TGTGCCAGCTCACCGGAGAGTCCAACCTACGAGCAGTACTTC.

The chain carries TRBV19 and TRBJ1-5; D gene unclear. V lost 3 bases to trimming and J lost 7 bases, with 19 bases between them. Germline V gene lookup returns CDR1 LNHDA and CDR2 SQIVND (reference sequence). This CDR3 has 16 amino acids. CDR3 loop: CASSIRRRAGDQPQHF. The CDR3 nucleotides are TGTGCCAGTAGTATCCGTAGACGGGCGGGAGACCAGCCCCAGCATTTT.

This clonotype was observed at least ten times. CDR3 amino acids: CASSQGGRRAFF. The CDR3, as DNA: TGTGCCAGCAGCCAAGGGGGCCGGCGAGCTTTCTTT. The rearrangement uses TRBV14 and TRBJ1-1; tentative D call: TRBD1 (5 bases). Trimming cost V 1 base and J 10 bases, with 10 bases left between them. CDR3 length: 12 amino acids. Germline-derived CDR1 and CDR2 are SGHDN and FVKESK.

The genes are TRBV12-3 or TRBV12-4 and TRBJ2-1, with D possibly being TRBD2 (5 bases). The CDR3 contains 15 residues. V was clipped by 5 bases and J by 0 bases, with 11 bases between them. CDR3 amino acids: CASSTDGGSYNEQFF. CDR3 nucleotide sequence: TGTGCCAGCAGTACCGACGGAGGCTCCTACAATGAGCAGTTCTTC.

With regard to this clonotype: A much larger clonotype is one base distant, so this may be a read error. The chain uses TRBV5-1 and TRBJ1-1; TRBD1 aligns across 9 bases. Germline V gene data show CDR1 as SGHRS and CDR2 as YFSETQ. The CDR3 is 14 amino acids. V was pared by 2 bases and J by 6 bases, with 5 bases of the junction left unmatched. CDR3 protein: CASSLGTGYPEAFF. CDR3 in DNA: TGCGCCAGCAGCTTAGGGACAGGGTACCCTGAAGCTTTCTTT.

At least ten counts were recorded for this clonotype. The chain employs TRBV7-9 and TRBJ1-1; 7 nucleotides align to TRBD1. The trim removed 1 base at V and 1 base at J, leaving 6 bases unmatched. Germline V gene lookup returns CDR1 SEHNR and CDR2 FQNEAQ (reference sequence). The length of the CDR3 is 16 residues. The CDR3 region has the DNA TGTGCCAGCAGCTTAGTTGTGACAGGGCCGAACACTGAAGCTTTCTTT. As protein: CASSLVVTGPNTEAFF.

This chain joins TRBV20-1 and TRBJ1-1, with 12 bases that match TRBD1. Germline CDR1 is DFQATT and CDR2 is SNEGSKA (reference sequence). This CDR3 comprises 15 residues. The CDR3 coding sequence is TGCAGCCTACTCCCGGGACAGGGGGCCTACACTGAAGCTTTCTTT. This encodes CSLLPGQGAYTEAFF.

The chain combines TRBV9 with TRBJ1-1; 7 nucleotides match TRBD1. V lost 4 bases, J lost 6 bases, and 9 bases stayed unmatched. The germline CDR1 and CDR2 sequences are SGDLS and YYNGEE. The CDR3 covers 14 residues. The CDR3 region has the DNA TGTGCCAGCAGCCCCCCAGGGGGATCCCCTGAAGCTTTCTTT. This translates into CASSPPGGSPEAFF.

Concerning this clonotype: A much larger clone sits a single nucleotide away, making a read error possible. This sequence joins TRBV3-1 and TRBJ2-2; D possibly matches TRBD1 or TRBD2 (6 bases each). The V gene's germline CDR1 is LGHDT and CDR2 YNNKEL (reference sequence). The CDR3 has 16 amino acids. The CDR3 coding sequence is TGTGCCAGCAGCTTCGGGGACATAGCGACAGGCGGGAAGCTGTTTTTT. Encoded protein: CASSFGDIATGGKLFF. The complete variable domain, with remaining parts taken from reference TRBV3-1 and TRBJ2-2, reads DTAVSQTPKYLVTQMGNDKSIKCEQNLGHDTMYWYKQDSKKFLKIMFSYNNKELIINETVPNRFSPKSPDKAHLNLHINSLELGDSAVYFCASSFGDIATGGKLFFGEGSRLTVL.

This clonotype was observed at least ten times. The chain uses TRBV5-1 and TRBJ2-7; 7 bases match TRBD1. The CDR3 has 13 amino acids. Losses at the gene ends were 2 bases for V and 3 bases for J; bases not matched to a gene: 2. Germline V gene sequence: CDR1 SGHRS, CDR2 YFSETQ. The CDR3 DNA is TGCGCCAGCAGCTTTCGGGACAGCTACGAGCAGTACTTC. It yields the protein CASSFRDSYEQYF.

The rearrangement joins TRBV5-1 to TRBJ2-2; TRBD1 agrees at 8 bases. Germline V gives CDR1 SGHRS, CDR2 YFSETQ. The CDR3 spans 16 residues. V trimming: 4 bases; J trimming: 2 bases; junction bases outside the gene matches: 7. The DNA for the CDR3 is TGCGCCAGCAGCCCGGGACAGGAGATAAACACCGGGGAGCTGTTTTTT. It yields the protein CASSPGQEINTGELFF.

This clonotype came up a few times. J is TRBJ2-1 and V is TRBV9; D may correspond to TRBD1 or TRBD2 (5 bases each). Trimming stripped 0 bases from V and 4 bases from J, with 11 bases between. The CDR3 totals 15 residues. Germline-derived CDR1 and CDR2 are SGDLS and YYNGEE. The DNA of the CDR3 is TGTGCCAGCAGCGTAGCCGGGACGAGATACAATGAGCAGTTCTTC. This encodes CASSVAGTRYNEQFF.

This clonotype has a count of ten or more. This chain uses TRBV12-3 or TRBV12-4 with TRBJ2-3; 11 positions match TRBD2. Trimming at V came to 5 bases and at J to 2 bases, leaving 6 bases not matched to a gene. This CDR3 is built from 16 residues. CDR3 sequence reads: CASSPRLAGYTDTQYF. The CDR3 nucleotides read TGTGCCAGCAGTCCTAGACTAGCGGGATACACAGATACGCAGTATTTT.

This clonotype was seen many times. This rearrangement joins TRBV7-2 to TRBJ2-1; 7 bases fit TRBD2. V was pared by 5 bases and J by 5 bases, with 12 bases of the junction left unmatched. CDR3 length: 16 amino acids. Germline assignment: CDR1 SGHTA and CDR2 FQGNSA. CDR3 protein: CASSPQRTSENNEQFF. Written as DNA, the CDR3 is TGTGCCAGCAGCCCCCAGAGAACTAGCGAAAACAATGAGCAGTTCTTC.

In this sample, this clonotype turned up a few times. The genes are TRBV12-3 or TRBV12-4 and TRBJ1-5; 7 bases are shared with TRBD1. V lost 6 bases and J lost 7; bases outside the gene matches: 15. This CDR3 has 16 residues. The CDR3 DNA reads TGTGCCAGCAGCCCCAAGACAGGGCCGGTGGGACAGCCCCAGCATTTT. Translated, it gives CASSPKTGPVGQPQHF.

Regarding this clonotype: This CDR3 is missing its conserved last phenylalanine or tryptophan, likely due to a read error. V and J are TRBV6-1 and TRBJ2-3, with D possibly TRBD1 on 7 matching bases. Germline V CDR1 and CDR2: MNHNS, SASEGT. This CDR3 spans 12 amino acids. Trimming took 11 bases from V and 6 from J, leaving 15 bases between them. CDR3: CAGGGDADTQYS. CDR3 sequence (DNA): TGTGCCGGAGGGGGCGACGCGGATACGCAGTATTCT.

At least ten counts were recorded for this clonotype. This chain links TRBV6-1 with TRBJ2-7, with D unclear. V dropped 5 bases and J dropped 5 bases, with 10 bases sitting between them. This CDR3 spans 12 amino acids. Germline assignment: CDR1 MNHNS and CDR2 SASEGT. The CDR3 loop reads CASSRRLDEQYF. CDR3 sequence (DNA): TGTGCCAGCAGTCGAAGGCTGGACGAGCAGTACTTC.